This is a list of T cell receptor beta chains from one sample in a study of blood T cell repertoires in COVID-19. TCRdb keeps only in-frame clones here, not all; method: immunoSEQ multiplex PCR. The sample includes some 150,000 clones, approximately 84% of them seen just once. The specimen was peripheral blood. These receptors were obtained from a man aged 65 to 85 with acute or convalescent COVID-19. Both conserved end residues are part of each CDR3. Each record gives: clone size, V gene, CDR3 length, J gene, D gene, CDR3 protein, CDR3 DNA. A D gene is named only where the DNA matches it firmly. Expanded clones get a size class; other rows say once, few or many, or leave the size out.

clone size: NA; V gene: TRBV7-7; CDR3 length: 18; J gene: TRBJ2-6; D gene: NA; CDR3 protein: CASSLSPQLGAGANVLTF; CDR3 DNA: TGTGCTAGCAGCTTATCGCCCCAGCTGGGCGCTGGGGCCAACGTCCTGACTTTC
clone size: NA; V gene: TRBV11-2; CDR3 length: 16; J gene: TRBJ2-2; D gene: TRBD1; CDR3 protein: CASSLWGQGDGGELFF; CDR3 DNA: TGTGCCAGCAGCTTATGGGGACAGGGGGACGGCGGGGAGCTGTTTTTT
clone size: few; V gene: TRBV5-1; CDR3 length: 14; J gene: TRBJ1-1; D gene: TRBD1; CDR3 protein: CASSTDREGTEAFF; CDR3 DNA: TGCGCCAGCAGCACCGACAGGGAAGGAACTGAAGCTTTCTTT
clone size: NA; V gene: TRBV6-5; CDR3 length: 15; J gene: TRBJ2-2; D gene: NA; CDR3 protein: CASSKAGLVAGELFF; CDR3 DNA: TGTGCCAGCAGTAAGGCAGGGTTGGTCGCCGGGGAGCTGTTTTTT
clone size: NA; V gene: TRBV7-3; CDR3 length: 17; J gene: TRBJ2-2; D gene: TRBD2; CDR3 protein: CASSAPGGLANTGELFF; CDR3 DNA: TGTGCCAGCAGCGCCCCCGGGGGACTAGCGAACACCGGGGAGCTGTTTTTT
clone size: NA; V gene: TRBV28; CDR3 length: 17; J gene: TRBJ2-1; D gene: TRBD2; CDR3 protein: CASSSTAGTSGYNEQFF; CDR3 DNA: TGTGCCAGCAGTTCCACCGCCGGGACTAGCGGCTACAATGAGCAGTTCTTC
clone size: NA; V gene: TRBV28; CDR3 length: 15; J gene: TRBJ2-7; D gene: TRBD1; CDR3 protein: CASSFLRTGDYEQYF; CDR3 DNA: TGTGCCAGCAGTTTCCTTCGGACAGGAGACTACGAGCAGTACTTC
clone size: NA; V gene: TRBV5-1; CDR3 length: 16; J gene: TRBJ2-1; D gene: TRBD2; CDR3 protein: CASSLSSGGPGDEQFF; CDR3 DNA: TGCGCCAGCAGCTTGTCAAGCGGGGGGCCAGGCGATGAGCAGTTCTTC
clone size: NA; V gene: TRBV19; CDR3 length: 15; J gene: TRBJ1-5; D gene: TRBD1; CDR3 protein: CASSMGQGGIQPQHF; CDR3 DNA: TGTGCCAGTAGTATGGGACAGGGCGGGATTCAGCCCCAGCATTTT
clone size: NA; V gene: TRBV9; CDR3 length: 15; J gene: TRBJ2-3; D gene: NA; CDR3 protein: CASSPSGRGTDTQYF; CDR3 DNA: TGTGCCAGCAGCCCCTCTGGTCGCGGCACAGATACGCAGTATTTT
clone size: few; V gene: TRBV19; CDR3 length: 17; J gene: TRBJ2-1; D gene: TRBD2; CDR3 protein: CASKGLAGVIRGDEQFF; CDR3 DNA: TGTGCCAGTAAGGGACTAGCGGGGGTAATTAGGGGCGATGAGCAGTTCTTC
clone size: NA; V gene: TRBV13; CDR3 length: 15; J gene: TRBJ2-1; D gene: TRBD2; CDR3 protein: CASRPLAGLSNEQFF; CDR3 DNA: TGTGCCAGCAGGCCACTAGCGGGCCTCAGCAATGAGCAGTTCTTC
clone size: NA; V gene: TRBV19; CDR3 length: 15; J gene: TRBJ2-2; D gene: TRBD1; CDR3 protein: CASSKDRANTGELFF; CDR3 DNA: TGTGCCAGTAGTAAGGACAGGGCGAACACCGGGGAGCTGTTTTTT
clone size: once; V gene: TRBV3-1/TRBV3-2; CDR3 length: 15; J gene: TRBJ2-3; D gene: TRBD2; CDR3 protein: CASSQLAGEGDTQYF; CDR3 DNA: TGTGCCAGCAGCCAACTAGCGGGAGAGGGGGATACGCAGTATTTT
clone size: NA; V gene: TRBV18; CDR3 length: 14; J gene: TRBJ2-7; D gene: TRBD2; CDR3 protein: CASSPISGGGEQYF; CDR3 DNA: TGTGCCAGCTCACCTATTAGCGGGGGAGGCGAGCAGTACTTC
clone size: NA; V gene: TRBV27; CDR3 length: 14; J gene: TRBJ2-1; D gene: NA; CDR3 protein: CASSLRRGSDEQFF; CDR3 DNA: TGTGCCAGCAGTTTACGTAGGGGGAGCGATGAGCAGTTCTTC
clone size: NA; V gene: TRBV10-2; CDR3 length: 14; J gene: TRBJ1-1; D gene: NA; CDR3 protein: CASSESRDLAEAFF; CDR3 DNA: TGCGCCAGCAGTGAGTCTCGGGATTTGGCTGAAGCTTTCTTT
clone size: NA; V gene: TRBV5-6; CDR3 length: 16; J gene: TRBJ1-4; D gene: TRBD1; CDR3 protein: CASSLGTGGSGEKLFF; CDR3 DNA: TGTGCCAGCAGCTTGGGGACAGGGGGCAGTGGTGAAAAACTGTTTTTT
clone size: NA; V gene: TRBV10-1; CDR3 length: 16; J gene: TRBJ2-1; D gene: TRBD2; CDR3 protein: CASSESRTSGTNEQFF; CDR3 DNA: TGCGCCAGCAGTGAGTCTCGGACTAGCGGCACGAATGAGCAGTTCTTC
clone size: NA; V gene: TRBV6-1; CDR3 length: 16; J gene: TRBJ1-3; D gene: TRBD1; CDR3 protein: CASSVLGTGDRNTIYF; CDR3 DNA: TGTGCCAGCAGTGTGTTGGGGACAGGGGACAGAAACACCATATATTTT
clone size: NA; V gene: TRBV28; CDR3 length: 16; J gene: TRBJ1-2; D gene: TRBD1; CDR3 protein: CASSSHAGTGNYGYTF; CDR3 DNA: TGTGCCAGCAGTTCCCACGCCGGGACAGGGAACTATGGCTACACCTTC
clone size: NA; V gene: TRBV19; CDR3 length: 14; J gene: TRBJ2-7; D gene: TRBD2; CDR3 protein: CASSPTGTSYEQYF; CDR3 DNA: TGTGCCAGTAGCCCTACCGGGACTAGCTACGAGCAGTACTTC
clone size: few; V gene: TRBV5-1; CDR3 length: 15; J gene: TRBJ2-3; D gene: TRBD2; CDR3 protein: CASSFAGLAGDTQYF; CDR3 DNA: TGCGCCAGCAGCTTTGCAGGACTAGCGGGAGATACGCAGTATTTT
clone size: NA; V gene: TRBV5-8; CDR3 length: 16; J gene: TRBJ2-2; D gene: NA; CDR3 protein: CASRWGGDSNTGELFF; CDR3 DNA: TGTGCCAGCAGGTGGGGGGGCGACTCGAACACCGGGGAGCTGTTTTTT
clone size: NA; V gene: TRBV7-8; CDR3 length: 15; J gene: TRBJ2-1; D gene: NA; CDR3 protein: CASSFEQSSYNEQFF; CDR3 DNA: TGTGCCAGCAGCTTCGAACAGAGCTCCTACAATGAGCAGTTCTTC
clone size: NA; V gene: TRBV28; CDR3 length: 16; J gene: TRBJ1-4; D gene: NA; CDR3 protein: CASSLGVGALSEKLFF; CDR3 DNA: TGTGCCAGCAGTTTAGGAGTAGGGGCCCTCAGTGAAAAACTGTTTTTT
clone size: few; V gene: TRBV7-2; CDR3 length: 15; J gene: TRBJ1-5; D gene: NA; CDR3 protein: CASSLGGASNQPQHF; CDR3 DNA: TGTGCCAGCAGCTTAGGGGGCGCAAGCAATCAGCCCCAGCATTTT
clone size: NA; V gene: TRBV12-3/TRBV12-4; CDR3 length: 13; J gene: TRBJ1-1; D gene: NA; CDR3 protein: CASRLEANTEAFF; CDR3 DNA: TGTGCCAGCAGACTCGAAGCCAACACTGAAGCTTTCTTT
clone size: NA; V gene: TRBV6-5; CDR3 length: 14; J gene: TRBJ1-2; D gene: NA; CDR3 protein: CASSSNPGGGGYTF; CDR3 DNA: TGTGCCAGCAGTTCCAACCCCGGCGGGGGAGGCTACACCTTC
clone size: NA; V gene: TRBV6-5; CDR3 length: 13; J gene: TRBJ1-4; D gene: TRBD1; CDR3 protein: CASSSGQSGAVFF; CDR3 DNA: TGTGCCAGCAGTTCGGGACAGTCGGGGGCCGTCTTTTTT
clone size: NA; V gene: TRBV4-2; CDR3 length: 18; J gene: TRBJ2-1; D gene: TRBD2; CDR3 protein: CASSLLGTSGRVNNEQFF; CDR3 DNA: TGTGCCAGCAGCCTACTGGGGACTAGCGGGAGGGTAAACAATGAGCAGTTCTTC
clone size: NA; V gene: TRBV25-1; CDR3 length: 13; J gene: TRBJ1-1; D gene: NA; CDR3 protein: CASSLQVNTEAFF; CDR3 DNA: TGTGCCAGCAGCTTACAGGTAAACACTGAAGCTTTCTTT
clone size: NA; V gene: TRBV11-3; CDR3 length: 16; J gene: TRBJ2-2; D gene: TRBD2; CDR3 protein: CASSLGLVGDTGELFF; CDR3 DNA: TGTGCCAGCAGCCTAGGACTAGTGGGGGACACCGGGGAGCTGTTTTTT
clone size: NA; V gene: TRBV7-9; CDR3 length: 15; J gene: TRBJ1-6; D gene: TRBD1; CDR3 protein: CASSKRQGLDSPLHF; CDR3 DNA: TGTGCCAGCAGCAAACGACAGGGGCTAGATTCACCCCTCCACTTT
clone size: NA; V gene: TRBV28; CDR3 length: 16; J gene: TRBJ2-5; D gene: NA; CDR3 protein: CASSLSGRSQGETQYF; CDR3 DNA: TGTGCCAGCAGTTTATCGGGCAGGTCGCAGGGCGAGACCCAGTACTTC
clone size: NA; V gene: TRBV28; CDR3 length: 16; J gene: TRBJ2-5; D gene: NA; CDR3 protein: CASSLGRGGPQETQYF; CDR3 DNA: TGTGCCAGCAGTTTAGGGAGGGGGGGCCCACAAGAGACCCAGTACTTC
clone size: NA; V gene: TRBV19; CDR3 length: 15; J gene: TRBJ1-2; D gene: NA; CDR3 protein: CASSISVVANYGYTF; CDR3 DNA: TGTGCCAGTAGTATATCCGTTGTAGCTAACTATGGCTACACCTTC
clone size: once; V gene: TRBV5-6; CDR3 length: 18; J gene: TRBJ2-1; D gene: TRBD2; CDR3 protein: CASSSMVSGTGLYNEQFF; CDR3 DNA: TGTGCCAGCAGCTCCATGGTTAGCGGGACGGGACTTTACAATGAGCAGTTCTTC
clone size: NA; V gene: TRBV5-1; CDR3 length: 14; J gene: TRBJ2-5; D gene: NA; CDR3 protein: CASSLVGRQETQYF; CDR3 DNA: TGCGCCAGCAGCTTGGTTGGCAGACAAGAGACCCAGTACTTC
clone size: NA; V gene: TRBV7-9; CDR3 length: 15; J gene: TRBJ2-7; D gene: NA; CDR3 protein: CASSLVRGSGYEQYF; CDR3 DNA: TGTGCCAGCAGCTTAGTGAGGGGGTCGGGCTACGAGCAGTACTTC
clone size: NA; V gene: TRBV9; CDR3 length: 15; J gene: TRBJ2-1; D gene: TRBD2; CDR3 protein: CASSVTQRGYNEQFF; CDR3 DNA: TGTGCCAGCAGCGTAACCCAGCGGGGCTACAATGAGCAGTTCTTC
clone size: NA; V gene: TRBV28; CDR3 length: 15; J gene: TRBJ2-7; D gene: TRBD2; CDR3 protein: CASSYGTSGTYEQYF; CDR3 DNA: TGTGCCAGCAGTTACGGGACTAGCGGGACCTACGAGCAGTACTTC
clone size: NA; V gene: TRBV6-5; CDR3 length: 13; J gene: TRBJ1-1; D gene: TRBD1; CDR3 protein: CASSDRGLGEAFF; CDR3 DNA: TGTGCCAGCAGCGACAGGGGGCTGGGGGAAGCTTTCTTT
clone size: NA; V gene: TRBV19; CDR3 length: 17; J gene: TRBJ1-1; D gene: TRBD1; CDR3 protein: CASSIAPGGIMNTEAFF; CDR3 DNA: TGTGCCAGTAGTATAGCCCCAGGGGGGATCATGAACACTGAAGCTTTCTTT
clone size: NA; V gene: TRBV2; CDR3 length: 15; J gene: TRBJ1-5; D gene: NA; CDR3 protein: CASRENTGGSQPQHF; CDR3 DNA: TGTGCCAGCAGGGAGAACACCGGGGGGAGCCAGCCCCAGCATTTT
clone size: once; V gene: TRBV5-4; CDR3 length: 15; J gene: TRBJ2-4; D gene: NA; CDR3 protein: CASSLDRLGANIQYF; CDR3 DNA: TGTGCCAGCAGCTTGGACCGGCTGGGGGCGAACATTCAGTACTTC
clone size: NA; V gene: TRBV11-2; CDR3 length: 12; J gene: TRBJ2-7; D gene: NA; CDR3 protein: CASSRTAYEQYF; CDR3 DNA: TGTGCCAGCAGTCGGACAGCTTACGAGCAGTACTTC
clone size: NA; V gene: TRBV6-5; CDR3 length: 14; J gene: TRBJ1-1; D gene: TRBD1; CDR3 protein: CAIGDRGRNTEAFF; CDR3 DNA: TGTGCCATCGGGGACAGGGGACGGAACACTGAAGCTTTCTTT
clone size: NA; V gene: TRBV19; CDR3 length: 14; J gene: TRBJ1-2; D gene: TRBD1; CDR3 protein: CASTQTGLAYGYTF; CDR3 DNA: TGTGCCAGTACTCAGACAGGGCTTGCCTATGGCTACACCTTC
clone size: few; V gene: TRBV3-1/TRBV3-2; CDR3 length: 15; J gene: TRBJ1-2; D gene: NA; CDR3 protein: CASSPDQRQNYGYTF; CDR3 DNA: TGTGCCAGCAGTCCGGACCAACGACAGAACTATGGCTACACCTTC
clone size: NA; V gene: TRBV10-3; CDR3 length: 14; J gene: TRBJ1-1; D gene: NA; CDR3 protein: CAISGRKLDSEAFF; CDR3 DNA: TGTGCCATCAGTGGACGAAAATTGGACAGTGAAGCTTTCTTT
clone size: NA; V gene: TRBV5-4; CDR3 length: 15; J gene: TRBJ2-5; D gene: TRBD1; CDR3 protein: CASSLAGTGGETQYF; CDR3 DNA: TGTGCCAGCAGCTTGGCGGGGACAGGGGGAGAGACCCAGTACTTC
clone size: NA; V gene: TRBV6-2/TRBV6-3; CDR3 length: 18; J gene: TRBJ2-2; D gene: TRBD1; CDR3 protein: CASSPDPGTGSNTGELFF; CDR3 DNA: TGTGCCAGCAGCCCCGACCCCGGGACAGGCTCGAACACCGGGGAGCTGTTTTTT
clone size: NA; V gene: TRBV15; CDR3 length: 16; J gene: TRBJ1-4; D gene: TRBD1; CDR3 protein: CATSRGGTGVTEKLFF; CDR3 DNA: TGTGCCACCAGCAGGGGGGGGACAGGGGTAACTGAAAAACTGTTTTTT
clone size: once; V gene: TRBV30; CDR3 length: 13; J gene: TRBJ1-4; D gene: NA; CDR3 protein: CAWSLNSNEKLFF; CDR3 DNA: TGTGCCTGGTCTTTGAACTCTAATGAAAAACTGTTTTTT
clone size: NA; V gene: TRBV30; CDR3 length: 16; J gene: TRBJ1-6; D gene: TRBD1; CDR3 protein: CAWTRDSLTYNSPLHF; CDR3 DNA: TGTGCCTGGACTCGGGACAGTCTTACCTATAATTCACCCCTCCACTTT
clone size: NA; V gene: TRBV5-1; CDR3 length: 16; J gene: TRBJ2-7; D gene: TRBD1; CDR3 protein: CASSFITGQGTYEQYF; CDR3 DNA: TGCGCCAGCAGCTTCATCACCGGACAGGGGACCTACGAGCAGTACTTC